The rows below give T cell receptor beta chains drawn from one sample of a study of spatial heterogeneity in lung cancer. One entry per CDR3 protein, called by TCRdb with MiXCR from the 5' RACE reads. The sample contains about 95,000 distinct CDR3 sequences, over 8.5% of which appear only once. The source was PBMCs, collected at surgery. The receptors here all came from a male donor with early-stage non-small cell lung cancer. CDR3s leave out the opening cysteine and the closing phenylalanine or tryptophan. D genes are given only for firm matches.

D gene: -; J gene: TRBJ2-7; V gene: TRBV5-4; CDR3 protein: ASSFSGSSYEQY
D gene: TRBD2; J gene: TRBJ2-5; V gene: TRBV7-2; CDR3 protein: ASSLSRGGPETQY
D gene: -; J gene: TRBJ2-5; V gene: TRBV7-9; CDR3 protein: ASSGAGAGAQETQY
D gene: -; J gene: TRBJ1-5; V gene: TRBV20-1; CDR3 protein: SPHMDGP
D gene: -; J gene: TRBJ2-7; V gene: TRBV28; CDR3 protein: ASNSPLGEQY
D gene: -; J gene: TRBJ1-5; V gene: TRBV28; CDR3 protein: ASRSLNQPQH
D gene: -; J gene: TRBJ2-1; V gene: TRBV9; CDR3 protein: ASSVGSTSYNEQF
D gene: TRBD1; J gene: TRBJ2-3; V gene: TRBV12-3/TRBV12-4; CDR3 protein: ASSTDRSTDTQY
D gene: TRBD1; J gene: TRBJ2-7; V gene: TRBV28; CDR3 protein: ASSLGDREPSQY
D gene: TRBD2; J gene: TRBJ2-1; V gene: TRBV29-1; CDR3 protein: SVELAGTRFEQF
D gene: TRBD2; J gene: TRBJ2-5; V gene: TRBV4-3; CDR3 protein: ASSRTRMETQY
D gene: -; J gene: TRBJ1-1; V gene: TRBV10-1; CDR3 protein: ASRRQPLLYAF
D gene: TRBD2; J gene: TRBJ2-2; V gene: TRBV9; CDR3 protein: ASSIGLANTGELF
D gene: TRBD1; J gene: TRBJ2-7; V gene: TRBV20-1; CDR3 protein: SVSRDRGREQY
D gene: -; J gene: TRBJ2-3; V gene: TRBV2; CDR3 protein: ASSITSTSGTPKRDTQY
D gene: -; J gene: TRBJ1-2; V gene: TRBV21-1; CDR3 protein: ASVQDSYGYT
D gene: -; J gene: TRBJ2-3; V gene: TRBV15; CDR3 protein: ATSRDRGRGTDTQY
D gene: TRBD1; J gene: TRBJ1-1; V gene: TRBV4-2; CDR3 protein: ASSQDTGGPEAF
D gene: TRBD1; J gene: TRBJ1-1; V gene: TRBV2; CDR3 protein: ASRRDRATEAF
D gene: -; J gene: TRBJ2-2; V gene: TRBV24-1; CDR3 protein: ATSEGGPVTGELF
D gene: TRBD1; J gene: TRBJ2-6; V gene: TRBV29-1; CDR3 protein: SVLDRTGANVLT
D gene: TRBD1; J gene: TRBJ2-1; V gene: TRBV20-1; CDR3 protein: SARDPGQGSYNEQF
D gene: TRBD2; J gene: TRBJ2-5; V gene: TRBV29-1; CDR3 protein: SVEEGGTSSQY
D gene: TRBD2; J gene: TRBJ2-7; V gene: TRBV2; CDR3 protein: ASRPSTSGVEQY
D gene: -; J gene: TRBJ2-2; V gene: TRBV9; CDR3 protein: ASSVESGEDGELF
D gene: -; J gene: TRBJ2-1; V gene: TRBV20-1; CDR3 protein: SARPQGEQF
D gene: -; J gene: TRBJ1-4; V gene: TRBV6-1; CDR3 protein: ASSEAPATNEKLF
D gene: -; J gene: TRBJ1-5; V gene: TRBV5-5; CDR3 protein: ASSLKGTAQH
D gene: -; J gene: TRBJ2-3; V gene: TRBV29-1; CDR3 protein: SVEGGGDTQY
D gene: -; J gene: TRBJ2-1; V gene: TRBV20-1; CDR3 protein: SAQGLISYNEQF
D gene: TRBD2; J gene: TRBJ2-3; V gene: TRBV7-2; CDR3 protein: ASSRGLAGVTDTQY
D gene: TRBD2; J gene: TRBJ2-3; V gene: TRBV2; CDR3 protein: ASSEQGLGTDTQY
D gene: TRBD1; J gene: TRBJ1-2; V gene: TRBV18; CDR3 protein: ASSPPGQEYGYT
D gene: -; J gene: TRBJ2-5; V gene: TRBV27; CDR3 protein: ASSSLGGPEETQY
D gene: TRBD2; J gene: TRBJ2-1; V gene: TRBV20-1; CDR3 protein: SAHPPRSGSYNEQF
D gene: TRBD2; J gene: TRBJ2-1; V gene: TRBV28; CDR3 protein: ASKRSQRGSNEQF
D gene: -; J gene: TRBJ1-5; V gene: TRBV28; CDR3 protein: ASSLRGQPQH
D gene: -; J gene: TRBJ2-1; V gene: TRBV20-1; CDR3 protein: SASGGTSYNEQF
D gene: TRBD2; J gene: TRBJ2-1; V gene: TRBV19; CDR3 protein: ASSISASGDYNEQF
D gene: TRBD2; J gene: TRBJ2-1; V gene: TRBV7-3; CDR3 protein: ASSLRASGEGNNEQF
D gene: TRBD2; J gene: TRBJ2-1; V gene: TRBV20-1; CDR3 protein: SASRTSGYNEQF
D gene: TRBD2; J gene: TRBJ2-1; V gene: TRBV20-1; CDR3 protein: SAMSGLAGLYNEQF
D gene: -; J gene: TRBJ1-1; V gene: TRBV18; CDR3 protein: ASSPRGDTEAF
D gene: TRBD1; J gene: TRBJ1-5; V gene: TRBV6-2/TRBV6-3; CDR3 protein: ASSYDWGQFSNQPQH
D gene: TRBD2; J gene: TRBJ2-5; V gene: TRBV29-1; CDR3 protein: SARPPGLAEETQY
D gene: -; J gene: TRBJ1-5; V gene: TRBV12-3/TRBV12-4; CDR3 protein: ASSFGNQPQH
D gene: -; J gene: TRBJ1-1; V gene: TRBV9; CDR3 protein: ASSPRGYTEAF
D gene: -; J gene: TRBJ2-1; V gene: TRBV21-1; CDR3 protein: ASSNWGGKSYNEQF
D gene: TRBD1; J gene: TRBJ1-6; V gene: TRBV9; CDR3 protein: ASSTGPSSPLH
D gene: TRBD2; J gene: TRBJ2-3; V gene: TRBV20-1; CDR3 protein: SGMGGAGATDTQY
D gene: -; J gene: TRBJ1-2; V gene: TRBV15; CDR3 protein: ATSRDQGGYGYT
D gene: TRBD2; J gene: TRBJ2-7; V gene: TRBV29-1; CDR3 protein: SFSSGRSYEQY
D gene: -; J gene: TRBJ2-7; V gene: TRBV2; CDR3 protein: ASSVRARVHEQY
D gene: TRBD2; J gene: TRBJ2-1; V gene: TRBV7-9; CDR3 protein: ASSSRTSGNFYREQF
D gene: -; J gene: TRBJ2-5; V gene: TRBV7-2; CDR3 protein: ASSLGGALQETQY